Sequencing of this TCR beta chain was carried out in a study of T cells in women clearing cervical HPV infection. Study details: For cases, blood was sampled a median approximately 150 days after lesion detection, interquartile range roughly 85 to 200 days.

The repertoire was sequenced with immunoSEQ multiplex PCR; TCRdb's copy has only in-frame clones and lacks some. The sample has about 28,000 clones. Cervical HPV DNA detected by MY09/MY11 PCR, typed by dot-blot. In germline, CDR1 is MNHNS, CDR2 SASEGT. The CDR3 has 14 amino acids. As to this clone: Its antigen is currently unknown. The read ends 3 residues early relative to the CDR3; the germline J gene fills the gap.

Study-wide results and caveats: Controls had more TRBV6-7 (about 0.15%) than cases (roughly 0.11%).

The material sequenced was blood buffy coat. The chain couples TRBV6-1 to TRBJ1-1; D unresolved. This clonotype was sampled from a woman between 18 and 70 years old with a cervical HPV16 infection that either progressed to CIN3+ or cleared (not recorded which). CDR3 DNA, as far as it was read: TGTGCCAGCAGTGACTACGTGGGCGAGGAGGAA. Its protein product is CASSDYVGEEE. The full CDR3 reads CASSDYVGEEEAFF.